Listed here are 10 T cell receptor beta chains from one sample, sequenced in a study of long-term antiretroviral therapy in people with HIV. Version v3.0 of the immunoSEQ assay ran at survey level. TCRdb keeps only in-frame clones here, not all; method: immunoSEQ multiplex PCR. The data hold roughly 34,000 clones, with about 85% observed a single time. Sequencing used unsorted PBMCs, obtained approximately 2.9 years before starting antiretroviral therapy. These receptors were collected from a woman aged 25-40 years with HIV.

The V and J genes are TRBV12-5 and TRBJ2-5; 13 bases agree with TRBD2. Germline V gene lookup returns CDR1 LGHNT and CDR2 FRNRAP. V shed 1 base, J shed 5 bases, and the junction held 4 bases outside the gene matches. The CDR3 has 16 residues. The CDR3 region is CASGLGLAGGRETQYF. In DNA, the CDR3 is TGTGCTAGTGGTTTGGGACTAGCGGGGGGCCGGGAGACCCAGTACTTC.

This sequence joins TRBV2 and TRBJ2-5; D gene uncertain. Trimming removed 10 bases from V and 5 bases from J, with 17 bases in between. Per the germline V gene, CDR1 is SNHLY and CDR2 is FYNNEI. The CDR3 covers 13 residues. The CDR3 reads CATKDPLGETQYF. CDR3 coding DNA: TGTGCCACCAAAGACCCCCTGGGGGAGACCCAGTACTTC.

The chain links TRBV5-1 to TRBJ2-5; TRBD1 matches at 9 bases. CDR1 SGHRS and CDR2 YFSETQ come from the germline V gene. The CDR3 length is 14 residues. The junction had 6 bases not matched to a gene; V was cut back by 3 bases and J by 6 bases. The CDR3 nucleotides are TGCGCCAGCAGCTGGGGGACAGGGATGAAGACCCAGTACTTC. Translation gives CASSWGTGMKTQYF.

The genes are TRBV19 and TRBJ1-1; D uncertain. Germline-derived CDR1 and CDR2 are LNHDA and SQIVND (reference sequence). The CDR3 consists of 13 residues. Trimming stripped 5 bases from V and 5 bases from J, with 12 bases between. CDR3 residues: CASSGVLGTEAFF. Written as DNA, the CDR3 is TGTGCCAGTAGTGGAGTACTGGGAACTGAAGCTTTCTTT. Filled out from reference TRBV19 and TRBJ1-1, the complete variable domain reads DGGITQSPKYLFRKEGQNVTLSCEQNLNHDAMYWYRQDPGQGLRLIYYSQIVNDFQKGDIAEGYSVSREKKESFPLTVTSAQKNPTAFYLCASSGVLGTEAFFGQGTRLTVV.

The genes are TRBV10-3 and TRBJ2-3; D unresolved. V was cut by 11 bases and J by 5 bases, with 11 bases left in between. This CDR3 has 11 residues. Looked up from germline, CDR1 is ENHRY and CDR2 is SYGVKD. The CDR3 DNA reads TGTGCCGCCGAATCGGGAGATACGCAGTATTTT. Its protein product is CAAESGDTQYF.

The genes are TRBV5-1 and TRBJ1-2; 7 bases map to TRBD1. CDR3 length equals 15 residues. CDR1 is SGHRS, CDR2 YFSETQ, per germline. The V and J ends lost 4 bases and 0 bases, in that order; junction bases with no gene match: 6. The CDR3 is CASSLDRPPNYGYTF. CDR3 nucleotides: TGCGCCAGCAGCCTGGACAGGCCCCCTAACTATGGCTACACCTTC.

CDR3: CASSPGKDNTEAFF. CDR3 coding DNA: TGTGCCAGCTCACCAGGGAAGGACAACACTGAAGCTTTCTTT. The chain carries TRBV18 and TRBJ1-1; D is ambiguous. Germline CDR1 is KGHSH and CDR2 is LQKENI. V gave up 2 bases and J gave up 2 bases, with 9 bases separating them. The CDR3 spans 14 residues.

The chain joins TRBV30 to TRBJ2-3; D not resolved. The germline V gene encodes CDR1 GTSNPN and CDR2 SVGIG (reference sequence). The CDR3 has 13 amino acids. V lost 2 bases and J lost 4, with 10 bases in between. This CDR3 reads CAWSHKGADTQYF. The CDR3 region has the DNA TGTGCCTGGAGTCATAAGGGTGCAGATACGCAGTATTTT.

This clone was picked up a small number of times. V and J are TRBV12-5 and TRBJ1-6; D not certain. With 4 bases removed from V and 7 bases from J, the gap between germline ends came to 2 bases. CDR3 length: 11 residues. In germline, CDR1 is LGHNT, CDR2 FRNRAP. The CDR3 nucleotides are TGTGCTAGTGGTTCCAATTCACCCCTCCACTTT. Translation gives CASGSNSPLHF.

In this sample, this clone turned up once. V gene TRBV19 combines with J gene TRBJ2-2, with D unresolved. Trimming shortened V by 5 bases and J by 5 bases, and 6 bases separated the two germline ends. The germline V gene encodes CDR1 LNHDA and CDR2 SQIVND (reference sequence). The CDR3 has 12 residues. DNA for the CDR3: TGTGCCAGTAGTCATGATACCGGGGAGCTGTTTTTT. Its protein is CASSHDTGELFF.